This passage covers 17 T cell receptor beta chains from one sample sequenced in a study of cytomegalovirus exposure and HLA in healthy donors. The PCR made use of 60 Vbeta and 13 Jbeta primers. Clones were read by immunoSEQ multiplex PCR, and TCRdb kept only the in-frame ones, dropping some. The data contain about 170,000 clones, 75% to 90% of them singletons. Sequences were obtained from PBMCs. The receptor set was obtained from a male donor in good health and CMV-seronegative.

The chain recombines TRBV5-4 with TRBJ2-5; perhaps TRBD2 as D (5 bases). Germline CDR1 and CDR2: SGHNT and YYREEE (reference sequence). The CDR3 spans 15 residues. Trimming pared 0 bases from V and 1 base from J, leaving 10 bases between. CDR3 residues: CASSLAGRLQETQYF. The CDR3 DNA is TGTGCCAGCAGCTTGGCGGGGAGACTCCAAGAGACCCAGTACTTC.

The CDR3 DNA reads as TGTGCCAGCAGCCCCCAGGGGTTGGGCAATCAGCCCCAGCATTTT. The encoded protein is CASSPQGLGNQPQHF. The chain links TRBV7-2 to TRBJ1-5; possibly TRBD1 for D (6 bases). The CDR3 sequence is 15 residues long. From germline, CDR1 is SGHTA and CDR2 FQGNSA. V was cut by 5 bases and J by 2 bases, with 13 bases left in between.

The J gene is TRBJ1-2, the V gene TRBV27; 8 nucleotides agree with TRBD1. V gave up 0 bases and J gave up 5 bases; unmatched junction bases: 11. Germline CDR1 and CDR2: MNHEY and SMNVEV (reference sequence). The CDR3 covers 17 residues. CDR3 in amino acids: CASSLSRRDRGPYGYTF. CDR3 bases: TGTGCCAGCAGTTTATCTCGTCGCGACAGGGGTCCATATGGCTACACCTTC.

This clone turned up a few times. The chain carries TRBV19 and TRBJ2-1; D perhaps matches TRBD2 (6 bases). Germline values: CDR1 LNHDA, CDR2 SQIVND (reference sequence). V was shortened by 5 bases and J by 2 bases, with 10 bases between the two germline ends. This CDR3 region has 14 residues. In DNA form, the CDR3 reads TGTGCCAGTAGTCCCCGGAGGGCCTACAATGAGCAGTTCTTC. This encodes CASSPRRAYNEQFF.

This chain links TRBV13 with TRBJ1-3; D possibly corresponds to TRBD1 (5 bases). This CDR3 region has 16 residues. The germline V and J ends were trimmed by 2 bases and 3 bases, with 14 bases remaining between them. Germline V lookup: CDR1 PRHDT, CDR2 FYEKMQ (reference sequence). CDR3 protein: CASSLRGQGFGNTIYF. As DNA, the CDR3 is TGTGCCAGCAGCTTACGTGGCCAGGGATTTGGAAACACCATATATTTT.

The chain employs TRBV5-1 and TRBJ1-4; D is ambiguous. V was cut by 0 bases and J by 4 bases, with 7 bases left in between. From germline, CDR1 is SGHRS and CDR2 YFSETQ. The CDR3 covers 14 residues. Written as DNA, the CDR3 is TGCGCCAGCAGCTTGGTACAGTTTAATGAAAAACTGTTTTTT. Translating gives CASSLVQFNEKLFF.

This clone was seen a few times. V and J are TRBV15 and TRBJ2-3; tentatively, D is TRBD1 (5 bases). This CDR3 contains 13 residues. V lost 8 bases to trimming and J lost 6 bases, with 15 bases between them. CDR1 and CDR2 (germline): LNHNV, YYDKDF (reference sequence). This chain's CDR3 is CATLHRLSDTQYF. CDR3 sequence (DNA): TGTGCCACCTTGCACAGGCTCTCCGATACGCAGTATTTT.

J is TRBJ1-2 and V is TRBV29-1, with unresolved D. The CDR3 totals 10 residues. CDR1 is SQVTM and CDR2 is ANQGSEA in the germline V gene. V was shortened by 2 bases and J by 6 bases, with 4 bases between the two germline ends. CDR3 in amino acids: CSVERDGYTF. For the CDR3, the DNA is TGCAGCGTTGAACGTGATGGCTACACCTTC.

This clone appeared once. The chain couples TRBV6-1 to TRBJ2-2; tentatively, D is TRBD1 (5 bases). Trimming pared 4 bases from V and 4 bases from J, leaving 10 bases between. The CDR3 is 14 residues long. From germline, CDR1 is MNHNS and CDR2 SASEGT. The CDR3 reads CASSALRGTGELFF. The CDR3 DNA sequence: TGTGCCAGCAGTGCCCTAAGGGGCACCGGGGAGCTGTTTTTT.

The V gene is TRBV29-1, the J gene TRBJ2-1; 10 bases are shared with TRBD2. V shed 7 bases and J 8 bases; nucleotides not matched to a gene: 14. The CDR3 runs 15 residues. Germline V gives CDR1 SQVTM, CDR2 ANQGSEA. CDR3 bases: TGCAGCGCTCCTTCCTTGAGCGGGGGGGCCTATGAGCAGTTCTTC. Amino acid sequence: CSAPSLSGGAYEQFF.

The genes are TRBV2 and TRBJ2-5, with a tentative D call TRBD1 (6 bases). V was pared by 2 bases and J by 7 bases, with 20 bases between. The germline V gene has CDR1 SNHLY and CDR2 FYNNEI. The CDR3 covers 16 residues. The CDR3 nucleotides are TGTGCCAGCAGTGAACTCCGGACAGCTAAAGAGTGGACCCAGTACTTC. It codes for CASSELRTAKEWTQYF.

The V call is TRBV5-1, the J call TRBJ2-7, with TRBD1 matching 9 bases. Trimming took 1 base from V and 6 from J; bases not matched to a gene: 8. Germline V CDR1 and CDR2: SGHRS, YFSETQ. The CDR3 has 15 amino acids. The CDR3 sequence is CASSLNWDRVVEQYF. CDR3 coding DNA: TGCGCCAGCAGCTTGAACTGGGACAGGGTGGTCGAGCAGTACTTC.

The genes are TRBV18 and TRBJ2-7, with a tentative D call TRBD2 (6 bases). The germline V gene encodes CDR1 KGHSH and CDR2 LQKENI. V was shortened by 1 base and J by 6 bases, with 7 bases between the two germline ends. This CDR3 region has 12 residues. The CDR3 DNA sequence: TGTGCCAGCTCACCACGGGGAGGCGAGCAGTACTTC. Residues: CASSPRGGEQYF.

The chain is built from TRBV27 and TRBJ2-1, with D maybe TRBD2 (5 bases). V was clipped by 3 bases and J by 2 bases, with 11 bases between them. Germline CDR1 and CDR2: MNHEY and SMNVEV (reference sequence). The CDR3 loop spans 15 amino acids. CDR3 coding DNA: TGTGCCAGCAGTTTTTTGGAGCGGACCTACAATGAGCAGTTCTTC. The encoded protein is CASSFLERTYNEQFF.

The rearrangement uses TRBV30 and TRBJ1-2; tentative D call: TRBD1 (5 bases). The V gene's germline CDR1 is GTSNPN and CDR2 SVGIG (reference sequence). V shed 0 bases and J shed 7 bases, with 12 bases lying between them. This CDR3 contains 13 residues. The DNA of the CDR3 is TGTGCCTGGAGTGTATCCGGCCAGGGTGGCTACACCTTC. This gives the protein CAWSVSGQGGYTF.

The J gene is TRBJ1-1, the V gene TRBV11-2, with D perhaps matching TRBD1 (5 bases). CDR3 length: 15 residues. V shed 8 bases and J shed 0 bases, with 16 bases lying between them. Germline CDR1 SGHAT, CDR2 FQNNGV. CDR3 residues: CASGRGTKMNTEAFF. The CDR3 bases are TGTGCCAGCGGGCGAGGGACTAAAATGAACACTGAAGCTTTCTTT.

This clone was picked up one time. The chain joins TRBV30 to TRBJ2-2; a possible D gene is TRBD2 (5 bases). Germline CDR1 and CDR2: GTSNPN and SVGIG (reference sequence). The CDR3 consists of 14 residues. V gave up 0 bases and J gave up 4 bases, with 9 bases separating them. The CDR3 region is CAWSVERTTGELFF. Written as DNA, the CDR3 is TGTGCCTGGAGTGTAGAGCGGACCACCGGGGAGCTGTTTTTT.